The rows below give T cell receptor beta chains drawn from one sample of a study of regulatory T cells in long-lasting Graves disease. TCRdb used MiXCR to reprocess the multiplex PCR reads, holding one entry per CDR3 protein. The table includes about 220,000 distinct CDR3 sequences, 15% to 20% detected once. The starting material was peripheral blood mononuclear cells (PBMCs), obtained at new diagnosis, from a patient treated with antithyroid drugs. The origin of the receptors is a female donor with Graves disease. Each CDR3 is given with its conserved first and last residue. The D gene is left open where the match is weak. Part of the rows lack a size; the others show once, few, many or a class for expanded clones.

clone_size | d_call | j_call | v_call | cdr3_aa | cdr3_nt
. | . | TRBJ2-2 | TRBV11-3 | CASSTLPRTVRELFF | TGTGCCAGTTCGACTCTCCCCAGGACGGTACGGGAGCTGTTTTTT
few | . | TRBJ1-5 | TRBV27 | CASSTRVTNQPQHF | TGTGCCAGCAGTACCAGGGTCACTAATCAGCCCCAGCATTTT
few | . | TRBJ1-4 | TRBV9 | CASSATGRAGNEKLFF | TGTGCCAGCAGCGCAACTGGGCGGGCAGGGAACGAAAAACTGTTTTTT
few | TRBD2 | TRBJ2-2 | TRBV6-2/TRBV6-3 | CASTPLGLAGLTGELFF | TGTGCCAGCACCCCTTTGGGGCTAGCGGGGCTCACCGGGGAGCTGTTTTTT
many | TRBD1 | TRBJ1-1 | TRBV6-1 | CASSTGGFAEAFF | TGTGCCAGCAGTACAGGGGGGTTTGCTGAAGCTTTCTTT
many | . | TRBJ1-2 | TRBV7-2 | CASSYLGTLSIYTF | TGTGCCAGCAGCTACCTCGGGACGCTTTCAATCTACACCTTC
. | TRBD1 | TRBJ1-3 | TRBV10-3 | CAISRDRPLSGNTIYF | TGTGCCATCAGTCGGGACAGACCCCTCTCTGGAAACACCATATATTTT
. | . | TRBJ1-2 | TRBV28 | CASSLSLGDGYTF | TGTGCCAGCAGTTTATCCCTTGGGGACGGCTACACCTTC
many | . | TRBJ1-1 | TRBV28 | CASRGGEGNTEAFF | TGTGCCAGCAGGGGAGGTGAGGGGAACACTGAAGCTTTCTTT
many | TRBD2 | TRBJ2-1 | TRBV11-2 | CASSSVSGRAGVDEQFF | TGTGCCAGCAGCTCCGTTAGCGGGAGGGCCGGGGTGGATGAGCAGTTCTTC
few | TRBD1 | TRBJ2-7 | TRBV19 | CASSIIASGTGSYEQYF | TGTGCCAGTAGTATCATTGCGTCTGGGACAGGCTCCTACGAGCAGTACTTC
many | . | TRBJ2-3 | TRBV9 | CASSVALLDSIDTQYF | TGTGCCAGCAGCGTAGCTCTCCTCGACTCCATCGATACGCAGTATTTT
many | TRBD1 | TRBJ2-2 | TRBV2 | CASGNRGWSGELFF | TGTGCCAGCGGAAACAGGGGATGGTCCGGGGAGCTGTTTTTT
many | . | TRBJ1-2 | TRBV15 | CATSRRLNYGYTF | TGTGCCACCAGCAGGCGCCTTAACTATGGCTACACCTTC
many | . | TRBJ2-1 | TRBV24-1 | CATSAAGANSYNEQFF | TGTGCCACCAGTGCGGCTGGGGCAAACTCCTACAATGAGCAGTTCTTC
many | . | TRBJ1-2 | TRBV20-1 | CSAREALGWGYTF | TGCAGTGCTAGGGAGGCGCTGGGCTGGGGCTACACCTTC
once | . | TRBJ2-7 | TRBV7-9 | CASSGVADPYEQYF | TGTGCCAGCAGCGGGGTAGCGGACCCCTACGAGCAGTACTTC
many | . | TRBJ2-3 | TRBV29-1 | CSVVSGGTQYF | TGCAGCGTTGTGTCCGGGGGCACGCAGTATTTT
many | . | TRBJ2-7 | TRBV6-1 | CASSRDNYEQYF | TGTGCCAGCAGTCGGGACAATTACGAGCAGTACTTC
many | . | TRBJ1-6 | TRBV7-8 | CASSPSSSPLHF | TGTGCCAGCAGCCCTAGTAGTTCACCCCTCCACTTT
. | . | TRBJ1-1 | TRBV20-1 | CSAKAGGDHTEAFF | TGCAGTGCTAAGGCTGGGGGAGACCACACTGAAGCTTTCTTT
many | TRBD2 | TRBJ2-3 | TRBV5-8 | CASSFPSGGGDTQYF | TGTGCCAGCAGCTTCCCATCGGGAGGGGGGGATACGCAGTATTTT
many | TRBD1 | TRBJ1-5 | TRBV5-5 | CASSLDAGTGFQPQHF | TGTGCCAGCAGCTTGGATGCCGGGACAGGGTTTCAGCCCCAGCATTTT
many | TRBD2 | TRBJ2-3 | TRBV20-1 | CSAKSTSGRTDTQYF | TGCAGTGCTAAGAGTACTAGCGGGAGAACAGATACGCAGTATTTT
many | TRBD1 | TRBJ2-7 | TRBV28 | CASSLRTGEQYF | TGTGCCAGCAGTTTACGGACAGGCGAGCAGTACTTC
many | . | TRBJ2-1 | TRBV18 | CASSPILYNEQFF | TGTGCCAGCTCACCTATATTGTACAATGAGCAGTTCTTC
many | . | TRBJ1-1 | TRBV11-3 | CASSFPTRNTEAFF | TGTGCCAGCAGCTTCCCGACGAGGAATACTGAAGCTTTCTTT
many | TRBD1 | TRBJ1-4 | TRBV20-1 | CSAPRDRDEKLFF | TGCAGTGCTCCCCGGGACAGGGACGAAAAACTGTTTTTT
many | . | TRBJ1-4 | TRBV6-1 | CASSRDRGNEKLFF | TGTGCCAGCAGCCGGGACCGCGGAAATGAAAAACTGTTTTTT
many | TRBD1 | TRBJ1-5 | TRBV3-1 | CASSDRGGNPEPQHF | TGTGCCAGCAGCGACAGGGGCGGTAATCCGGAGCCCCAGCATTTT
few | TRBD2 | TRBJ2-7 | TRBV20-1 | CSARDPGLAGENEQYF | TGCAGTGCTAGAGATCCCGGACTAGCGGGAGAAAACGAGCAGTACTTC
many | . | TRBJ1-6 | TRBV5-1 | CASSLDSQVNSPLHF | TGCGCCAGCAGCTTGGACTCACAGGTTAATTCACCCCTCCACTTT
many | TRBD2 | TRBJ2-1 | TRBV7-9 | CASSSLARVYNEQFF | TGTGCCAGCAGCTCACTAGCGAGAGTCTACAATGAGCAGTTCTTC
many | . | TRBJ2-7 | TRBV28 | CASGADSYEQYF | TGTGCCAGCGGGGCAGATTCCTACGAGCAGTACTTC
many | . | TRBJ1-1 | TRBV19 | CASSLTGPFNTEAFF | TGTGCCAGTAGTCTCACCGGGCCGTTCAACACTGAAGCTTTCTTT
many | TRBD1 | TRBJ2-5 | TRBV29-1 | CSARQGAGETQYF | TGCAGCGCTAGACAGGGGGCGGGGGAGACCCAGTACTTC
many | . | TRBJ2-1 | TRBV9 | CASSGGGGSYNEQFF | TGTGCCAGCAGCGGAGGGGGCGGGAGCTACAATGAGCAGTTCTTC
. | . | TRBJ1-6 | TRBV6-5 | CASSYEGWGSPLHF | TGTGCCAGCAGTTACGAGGGATGGGGTTCACCCCTCCACTTT
many | . | TRBJ2-7 | TRBV5-1 | CASSSGHGTISYEQYF | TGCGCCAGCAGCTCCGGACACGGAACGATCTCCTACGAGCAGTACTTC
. | TRBD1 | TRBJ1-2 | TRBV7-3 | CASSPGNRGLGYTF | TGTGCCAGCAGCCCAGGGAACAGGGGTCTTGGCTACACCTTC
. | . | TRBJ1-1 | TRBV5-4 | CASSPALGGDTEAFF | TGTGCCAGCAGCCCTGCCCTCGGGGGGGACACTGAAGCTTTCTTT
many | TRBD1 | TRBJ1-2 | TRBV6-1 | CASRPTGVYGYTF | TGTGCCAGCAGACCCACAGGGGTCTATGGCTACACCTTC
. | . | TRBJ1-1 | TRBV6-2/TRBV6-3 | CASSYGRAGNTEAFF | TGTGCCAGCAGTTACGGGAGGGCGGGGAACACTGAAGCTTTCTTT
. | TRBD1 | TRBJ2-5 | TRBV18 | CASCLGQGGTQYF | TGTGCCAGCTGCCTTGGACAGGGCGGGACCCAGTACTTC
many | TRBD2 | TRBJ2-1 | TRBV13 | CASRPLRLAGGDEQFF | TGTGCCAGCAGGCCCCTCAGACTAGCGGGCGGCGATGAGCAGTTCTTC
many | TRBD2 | TRBJ2-2 | TRBV6-1 | CASSGVAGFTGELFF | TGTGCCAGCAGTGGAGTAGCGGGGTTCACCGGGGAGCTGTTTTTT
. | TRBD1 | TRBJ1-1 | TRBV5-5 | CASSGGGSGTEAFF | TGTGCCAGCAGCGGAGGGGGCAGTGGAACTGAAGCTTTCTTT
many | . | TRBJ2-2 | TRBV19 | CASSIGGGTNTGELFF | TGTGCCAGTAGTATAGGAGGCGGAACGAACACCGGGGAGCTGTTTTTT